The clone carrying this T cell receptor beta chain has a handful of counts. These data come from a study of cytomegalovirus exposure and HLA in healthy donors. The germline V gene encodes CDR1 SGHVS and CDR2 FNYEAQ. The ends lost 4 bases at V and 4 bases at J; junction bases unmatched: 13. The CDR3 is made up of 17 amino acids. Primers: 60 Vbeta forward and 13 Jbeta reverse. Some clones are missing from TCRdb's copy, which holds only in-frame ones; the method was immunoSEQ multiplex PCR. Of about 200,000 clones detected, 65% to 85% appear once; the ten largest clones hold 0.08% to 0.1%. The clonotype originates from a boy aged 2-15 years in good health and CMV-seronegative. The chain uses TRBV7-6 and TRBJ1-2; 9 bases fit TRBD1. Input material: PBMCs. This chain's CDR3 is CASSSTAGTGSTYGYTF. CDR3 DNA sequence: TGTGCCAGCAGCTCCACCGCGGGGACAGGGAGCACCTATGGCTACACCTTC.